This TCR beta chain was sequenced during a study of T cell repertoires in cytomegalovirus infection. Overall study context: CMV infection together with matching HLA type was indicated by public TCR beta signatures. Study observations and caveats: Cumulative frequency (of public TCR beta family members) identified carriers of CMV plus the relevant HLA. Clonotype analysis showed dominance of the ex vivo response by HLA-C-restricted CMV-specific TCR beta clonotypes.

TCRdb reprocessed the reads with MiXCR, giving one entry per CDR3 protein. The sample has just under 550,000 distinct CDR3 sequences; about 26% are singletons. This CDR3 has 11 amino acids. Germline CDR1 and CDR2: SEHNR and FQNEAQ (reference sequence). Trimming left V 9 bases short and J 6 bases short, with 11 bases between. The table lists this clonotype with a few counts. Its antigen is not known. The rearrangement links TRBV7-9 to TRBJ2-5; no reliable D call. Sequenced sample: PBMCs. The sequence derives from a human donor in good health (CMV status not recorded). Some clones in this sample may be carry-over from other donors' samples. The CDR3 DNA follows: TGTGCCAGTCAGCTTCTTCAGACCCAGTACTTC. This encodes CASQLLQTQYF.